The following is a T cell receptor beta chain sequence with its context. The germline gives CDR1 SNHLY, CDR2 FYNNEI. Trimming took 3 bases from V and 2 from J; bases not matched to a gene: 7. This CDR3 is 15 amino acids long. These data belong to a study of blood T cell repertoires in COVID-19. Study-level information: The United States, Italy and Spain supplied acute and convalescent COVID-19 samples. The cDNA or gDNA used as material had been derived from T cells, B-cell-depleted T cells, or PBMCs.

Authors' data handling: Amplification with reference gene primers provided the estimates of nucleated cell counts. Some clones are missing from TCRdb's copy, which holds only in-frame ones; the method was immunoSEQ multiplex PCR. That table supplies the V and J calls and clone size; D and trimming were determined from the DNA. This sample has around 320,000 clones; 75% to 90% occur once, and the top ten carry about 2.5%. The receptor was isolated from a man aged 18-30 years with active or convalescent COVID-19. The sample was peripheral blood. This chain connects TRBV2 to TRBJ2-7; 7 nucleotides agree with TRBD2. The CDR3 DNA reads TGTGCCAGCAGTGAGGGGCGGGGGAAGCCCTACGAGCAGTACTTC. Protein product: CASSEGRGKPYEQYF.